This note documents a single T cell receptor beta chain sequence. It has no known antigen specificity. Base qualities were left out, and no much larger clone turns up one base away. The treatment or condition label here, explained by the study, means: over 15 received Ad26.COV2.S at low or high dose, single or two shots; about 5 received placebo; per-sample allocation not given. For vaccine and placebo recipients, repertoires were sequenced using samples collected on day 63 after the first injection. Cohort 1b enrolled 20 to 30 adults aged 18-55 years at a single site in Boston, USA, between 29 July and 7 August 2020. Ad26.COV2.S was a replication-incompetent adenovirus type 26 vector expressing a prefusion-stabilized SARS-CoV-2 spike protein from the original Wuhan strain. The data originate from a study of Ad26.COV2.S vaccination and SARS-CoV-2 variants listed by TCRdb under 2021. General notes on the study: Donors in the vaccine arm were drawn from COV1001, a multicentre, randomized, double-blind, placebo-controlled phase I-IIa trial testing Ad26.COV2.S in healthy adults. Trial participants were randomized into five groups of five, in which low-dose or high-dose Ad26.COV2.S was given once or twice, or placebo was given on both occasions. The specificity and breadth of SARS-CoV-2-reactive T cell receptors after Ad26.COV2.S vaccination were assessed by TCRbeta repertoire sequencing. The TCR-sequenced set comprised about 32 samples: roughly 19 Ad26.COV2.S vaccine recipients, 5 placebo recipients and 8 SARS-CoV-2 convalescent individuals. Ad26.COV2.S was given intramuscularly at 5x10^10 or 1x10^11 viral particles, as a single shot or as two shots 56 days apart. Blinding of investigators to trial group allocation was maintained during experiments and outcome assessment. The paper as a whole reports these results and caveats: The authors noted that the TCR breadth and depth analyses may have underestimated total T cell responses. Vaccine and placebo recipients had comparable non-spike TCR breadth, which fits with the vaccine containing only spike. After vaccination, substantial breadth of spike-specific CD8+ and CD4+ T cell responses was reported. Spike-specific TCR breadth was higher in Ad26.COV2.S recipients than in placebo recipients (P = 0.0014). The study was not powered to compare responses between vaccine doses or regimens.

Based on the germline V gene, the CDR1 and CDR2 sequences are KGHSH and LQKENI. The CDR3 sequence holds 14 residues, the cysteine and phenylalanine included. Only the CDR3 region is kept as DNA, spanning 42 bases read in frame from base 1. The germline ends are 6 bases apart after V is trimmed by 3 bases and J by 0 bases. The immunoSEQ Assay was the method used to sequence TCRbeta CDR3 regions. After extraction, genomic DNA underwent amplification by bias-controlled multiplex PCR, followed by high-throughput sequencing. The paper's data handling went like this. To quantify the absolute abundance of every unique TCRbeta CDR3 region, sequences were collapsed and filtered. T cell fraction was estimated by normalizing TCRbeta template counts to usable DNA, with usable DNA measured through amplification of reference genes found in all nucleated cells. Repertoire TCRs were annotated as SARS-CoV-2-specific when V gene, CDR3 amino acid sequence and J gene were exactly matched to a known reactive TCR set. The reference SARS-CoV-2 TCR set came from MIRA and was filtered for enrichment in COVID-19-positive ImmuneCODE repertoires, removing public or cross-reactive TCRs. Based on the MIRA antigens, annotated TCRs were further analysed at the level of specific ORF or position within ORF. Breadth was defined as the number of annotated unique rearrangements divided by the total number of unique productive rearrangements, and depth was defined as the summed frequency of the annotated unique rearrangements. Group comparisons of TCR breadth used two-sided Wilcoxon rank-sum tests. TCRdb took over this immuneACCESS table, retaining in-frame rearrangements with V and J assigned. Such tables are incomplete; in checked studies, under half of the missing clones stem from an unresolved V gene, and the remainder is unexplained. V and J calls and clone size follow that table, whereas D and trimming were derived from the DNA. Recorded for this sample are about 460,000 clones; about nine tenths of them occurred a single time. The ten largest clones capture approximately 1.7% of the sample.

Sample: peripheral blood, taken in a trial of Ad26.COV2.S vaccine versus placebo. The source of this sequence is a person between 18 and 59 years old who received the Ad26.COV2.S COVID-19 vaccine or a placebo. The chain links TRBV18 with TRBJ1-5; the D gene assignment is ambiguous. The DNA sequence is TGTGCCAGCTCACCTCAAAATAGCAATCAGCCCCAGCATTTT. This gives the protein CASSPQNSNQPQHF.